The source of this T cell receptor beta chain is a study of T cell changes during pregnancy in multiple sclerosis. Sequencing was performed with immunoSEQ multiplex PCR; in TCRdb, only in-frame clones are kept and a portion is missing. Counted here are tens of thousands of clones, about 90% occurring once; the ten biggest clones make up 0.52%. In this sample, this clone turned up a few times. CDR1 and CDR2 from the germline V gene are ENHRY and SYGVKD. V lost 11 bases, J lost 7 bases, and 10 bases stayed unmatched. The CDR3 is 14 amino acids. The sequence was collected from a female donor with multiple sclerosis, enrolled in a pregnancy study. The rearrangement joins TRBV10-3 to TRBJ2-1, with TRBD1 matching over 11 bases. Source: CD4+ T cells from peripheral blood mononuclear cells, taken in the third trimester of pregnancy. The CDR3 loop is CASNSGQGANEQFF. CDR3 DNA sequence: TGTGCCTCCAATTCCGGACAGGGGGCGAATGAGCAGTTCTTC.